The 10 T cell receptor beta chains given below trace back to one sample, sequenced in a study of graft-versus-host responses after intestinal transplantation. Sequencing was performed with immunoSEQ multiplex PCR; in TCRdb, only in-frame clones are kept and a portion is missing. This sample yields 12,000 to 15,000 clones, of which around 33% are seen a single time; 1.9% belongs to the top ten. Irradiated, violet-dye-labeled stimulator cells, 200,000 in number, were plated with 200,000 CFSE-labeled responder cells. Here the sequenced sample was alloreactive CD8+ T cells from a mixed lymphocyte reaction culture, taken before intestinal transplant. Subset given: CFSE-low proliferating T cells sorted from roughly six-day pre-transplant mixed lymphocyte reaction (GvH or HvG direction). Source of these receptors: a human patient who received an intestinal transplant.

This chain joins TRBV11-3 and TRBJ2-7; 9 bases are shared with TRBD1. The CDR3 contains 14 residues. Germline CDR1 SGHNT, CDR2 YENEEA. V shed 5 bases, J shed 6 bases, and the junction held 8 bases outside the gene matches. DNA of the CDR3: TGTGCCAGCAGCCCCCGGACAGGGGAACTCGAGCAGTACTTC. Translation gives CASSPRTGELEQYF.

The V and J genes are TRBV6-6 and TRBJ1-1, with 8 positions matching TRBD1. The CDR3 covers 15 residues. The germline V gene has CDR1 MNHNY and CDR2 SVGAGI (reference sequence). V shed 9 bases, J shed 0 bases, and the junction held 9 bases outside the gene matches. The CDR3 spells CASGYRGEMNTEAFF. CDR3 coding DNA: TGTGCCAGTGGGTACAGGGGGGAGATGAACACTGAAGCTTTCTTT.

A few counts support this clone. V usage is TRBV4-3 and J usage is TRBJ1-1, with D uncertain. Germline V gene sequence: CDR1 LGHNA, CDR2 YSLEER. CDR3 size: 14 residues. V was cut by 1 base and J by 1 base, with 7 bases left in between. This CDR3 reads CASSQVSRNTEAFF. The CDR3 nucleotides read TGCGCCAGCAGCCAAGTATCCCGGAACACTGAAGCTTTCTTT.

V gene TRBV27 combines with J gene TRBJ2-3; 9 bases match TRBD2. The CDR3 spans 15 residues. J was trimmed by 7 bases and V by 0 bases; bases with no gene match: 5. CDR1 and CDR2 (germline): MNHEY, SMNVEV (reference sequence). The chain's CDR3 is CASSLSTSGGNTQYF. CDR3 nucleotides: TGTGCCAGCAGTTTATCGACTAGCGGTGGAAATACGCAGTATTTT.

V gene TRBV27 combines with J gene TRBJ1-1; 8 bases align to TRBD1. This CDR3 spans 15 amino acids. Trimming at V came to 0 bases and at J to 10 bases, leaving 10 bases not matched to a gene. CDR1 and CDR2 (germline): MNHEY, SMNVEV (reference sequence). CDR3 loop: CASSLSAGGAEGAFF. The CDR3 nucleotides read TGTGCCAGCAGTTTATCGGCAGGGGGCGCGGAAGGAGCTTTCTTT.

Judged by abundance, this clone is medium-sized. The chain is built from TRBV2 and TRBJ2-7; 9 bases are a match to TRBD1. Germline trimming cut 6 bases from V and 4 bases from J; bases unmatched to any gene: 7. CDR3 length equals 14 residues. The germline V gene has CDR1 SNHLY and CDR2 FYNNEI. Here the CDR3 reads CASRGGQGLYEQYF. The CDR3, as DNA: TGTGCCAGCAGAGGCGGACAGGGGCTTTACGAGCAGTACTTC.

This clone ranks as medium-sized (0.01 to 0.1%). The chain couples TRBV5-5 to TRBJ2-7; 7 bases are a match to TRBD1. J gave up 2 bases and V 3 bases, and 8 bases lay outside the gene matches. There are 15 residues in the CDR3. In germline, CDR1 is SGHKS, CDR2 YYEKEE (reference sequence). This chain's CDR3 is CASSSPDRTAYEQYF. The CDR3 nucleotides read TGTGCCAGCAGCTCCCCGGACAGGACCGCCTACGAGCAGTACTTC.

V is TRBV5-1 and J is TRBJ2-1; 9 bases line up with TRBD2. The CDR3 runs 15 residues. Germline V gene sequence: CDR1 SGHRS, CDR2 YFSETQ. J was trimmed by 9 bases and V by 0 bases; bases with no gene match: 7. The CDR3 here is CASSLVAGGLPEQFF. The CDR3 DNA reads TGCGCCAGCAGCTTGGTGGCGGGGGGGCTTCCTGAGCAGTTCTTC.

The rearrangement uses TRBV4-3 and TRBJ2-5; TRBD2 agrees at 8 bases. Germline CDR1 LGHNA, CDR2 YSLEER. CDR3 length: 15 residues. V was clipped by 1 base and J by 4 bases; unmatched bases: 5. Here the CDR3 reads CASSQGTGLAETQYF. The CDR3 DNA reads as TGCGCCAGCAGCCAAGGGACCGGACTAGCAGAGACCCAGTACTTC.

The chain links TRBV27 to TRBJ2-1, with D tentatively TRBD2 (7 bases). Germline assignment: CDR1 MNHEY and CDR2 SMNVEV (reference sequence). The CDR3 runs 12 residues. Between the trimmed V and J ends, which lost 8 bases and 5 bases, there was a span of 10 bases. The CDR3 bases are TGTGCCAGCCGGGGGGCCCACAATGAGCAGTTCTTC. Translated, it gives CASRGAHNEQFF.